This entry describes one T cell receptor (beta chain). TCRdb keeps only in-frame clones here, not all; method: immunoSEQ multiplex PCR. The sample has over 100,000 clones; about 90% are singletons. Germline CDR1 reads SGHRS; CDR2 reads YFSETQ. CDR3 length equals 13 residues. J gave up 4 bases and V 8 bases, and 7 bases lay outside the gene matches. This sample was included in a study of T cell changes during pregnancy in multiple sclerosis. Here the sequenced sample was peripheral blood, taken in the third trimester of pregnancy. The J gene is TRBJ1-2, the V gene TRBV5-1; 8 bases map to TRBD1. This clonotype was obtained from a female donor with multiple sclerosis, enrolled in a pregnancy study. DNA of the CDR3: TGCGCCAGTCACGGGACAGGCCGCTATGGCTACACCTTC. Protein sequence: CASHGTGRYGYTF.